The TCR beta chain under discussion was sequenced for a study of OX40 agonist ivuxolimab in advanced cancers. Across the whole study: Patients received intravenous ivuxolimab every 2 weeks at 0.01 to 10 mg/kg. Findings of the study overall: In general, CD8+ T cells held more expanded clones than CD4+ did, on average. Low levels of normalized T-cell clonal expansion also appeared in some nonresponders.

This CDR3 contains 15 residues. Losses at the gene ends were 4 bases for V and 3 bases for J; bases not matched to a gene: 5. Per the germline V gene, CDR1 is SGDLS and CDR2 is YYNGEE. Sequencing used immunoSEQ multiplex PCR; TCRdb keeps in-frame clones, though not all of them. The sample records tens of thousands of clones, 80% to 90% being singletons. This clone was counted between two and nine times. Its antigen is undetermined. Autoimmune disease history or systemic immunosuppression led to patients being barred. The sample was CD4+ or CD8+ T cells sorted from blood, taken in a trial of the OX40 agonist ivuxolimab. This TCR derives from an adult with an advanced solid tumor such as melanoma, head and neck, liver or kidney cancer. The gene calls are TRBV9 and TRBJ2-1; TRBD2 matches at 9 bases. As DNA, the CDR3 is TGTGCCAGCAGCTCAACTAGCGGGTACTACAATGAGCAGTTCTTC. Its translation: CASSSTSGYYNEQFF.